A selection of T cell receptor beta chains follows, all from one sample in a study of T cell responses to AZD1222 COVID-19 vaccine. Clones were read by immunoSEQ multiplex PCR, and TCRdb kept only the in-frame ones, dropping some. The sample contains under 80,000 clones, around 90% of which appear only once. The sample consisted of peripheral blood, taken 28 days after the second AZD1222 dose. Receptor source: an adult who received the AZD1222 COVID-19 vaccine. The CDR3 runs from the conserved cysteine through the conserved F or W. Fields, in order: clone size, V gene, J gene, D gene, CDR3 protein, CDR3 DNA. The D gene is left open where the match is weak. Clone size, where shown, is once, few, many, or a class for clones that have expanded.

>-|TRBV19|TRBJ2-5|TRBD2
CASSIPRASGQETQYF
TGTGCCAGTAGTATACCCCGGGCTAGCGGCCAAGAGACCCAGTACTTC
>-|TRBV21-1|TRBJ1-1|-
CASSSTEAFF
TGTGCCAGCAGCTCCACTGAAGCTTTCTTT
>-|TRBV19|TRBJ1-2|-
CASIGPPGTGGYGYTF
TGTGCCAGTATTGGCCCGCCCGGGACGGGAGGGTATGGCTACACCTTC
>-|TRBV2|TRBJ1-5|TRBD1
CASKDRYLSGQPQHF
TGTGCCAGCAAGGACAGGTATCTTTCCGGTCAGCCCCAGCATTTT
>-|TRBV7-2|TRBJ2-7|-
CASSLVPGGRGGDQYF
TGTGCCAGCAGCTTAGTCCCCGGCGGCCGGGGTGGAGACCAGTACTTC
>once|TRBV2|TRBJ1-1|TRBD1
CASSAGQGLAFF
TGTGCCAGCAGCGCGGGACAGGGCTTAGCTTTCTTT
>-|TRBV12-3/TRBV12-4|TRBJ1-2|-
CASRLQGRRGYTF
TGTGCCAGCAGACTACAGGGACGGCGCGGCTACACCTTC
>-|TRBV15|TRBJ2-1|-
CATSRDNPGNEQFF
TGTGCCACCAGCAGAGACAACCCCGGCAATGAGCAGTTCTTC
>-|TRBV5-4|TRBJ2-5|-
CASSLNQETQYF
TGTGCCAGCAGCTTAAACCAAGAGACCCAGTACTTC
>-|TRBV12-3/TRBV12-4|TRBJ2-1|TRBD2
CASSFDSGAMAFF
TGTGCCAGCAGTTTCGATAGCGGGGCTATGGCGTTCTTC
>-|TRBV28|TRBJ2-3|-
CASSLGAWDTQYF
TGTGCCAGCAGTTTAGGTGCTTGGGATACGCAGTATTTT
>-|TRBV6-4|TRBJ2-1|TRBD2
CASITGGYNEQFF
TGTGCCAGCATAACGGGGGGCTACAATGAGCAGTTCTTC
>-|TRBV10-3|TRBJ2-3|-
CAISESGADTQYF
TGTGCCATCAGTGAGTCGGGGGCAGATACGCAGTATTTT
>-|TRBV6-2/TRBV6-3|TRBJ1-5|-
CASSYEQGRTKNNQPQHF
TGTGCCAGCAGTTACGAACAGGGAAGGACCAAAAACAATCAGCCCCAGCATTTT
>-|TRBV4-1|TRBJ2-7|-
CASSFRVLGFYEQYF
TGCGCCAGCAGCTTCCGGGTTTTGGGTTTTTACGAGCAGTACTTC
>-|TRBV9|TRBJ1-2|TRBD1
CASSPWTGDGYTF
TGTGCCAGCAGCCCGTGGACAGGGGACGGCTACACCTTC
>-|TRBV5-4|TRBJ2-2|-
CASSSGGLAGTGELFF
TGTGCCAGCAGCTCCGGGGGACTGGCCGGCACCGGGGAGCTGTTTTTT
>-|TRBV5-1|TRBJ1-1|-
CASSSGWEAFF
TGCGCCAGCAGCTCCGGCTGGGAAGCTTTCTTT
>-|TRBV9|TRBJ2-2|TRBD2
CASSVSPRGGRPTGELFF
TGTGCCAGCAGCGTATCCCCCCGAGGCGGGAGACCCACCGGGGAGCTGTTTTTT
>-|TRBV4-1|TRBJ2-3|-
CASSPGTYTDTQYF
TGCGCCAGCAGCCCCGGGACCTACACAGATACGCAGTATTTT
>-|TRBV10-3|TRBJ2-5|-
CAISESWQETQYF
TGTGCCATCAGTGAGTCCTGGCAAGAGACCCAGTACTTC
>once|TRBV28|TRBJ1-4|TRBD1
CASSSYPGGPNEKLFF
TGTGCCAGCAGTTCCTACCCAGGGGGCCCTAATGAAAAACTGTTTTTT
>-|TRBV4-2|TRBJ2-5|-
CASSRADQETQYF
TGTGCCAGCAGCCGAGCGGACCAAGAGACCCAGTACTTC
>-|TRBV3-1/TRBV3-2|TRBJ1-5|-
CASSQGQINQPQHF
TGTGCCAGCAGCCAAGGACAGATCAATCAGCCCCAGCATTTT
>-|TRBV3-1/TRBV3-2|TRBJ1-2|-
CASSLTDGIYGYTF
TGTGCCAGCAGCCTAACGGACGGAATCTATGGCTACACCTTC